The 31 T cell receptor beta chains reported below all come from one sample, sequenced in a study of early T cells in non-severe SARS-CoV-2 infection. TCRdb re-called the 5' RACE reads with MiXCR, one entry per CDR3 protein. The sample lists 100,000 to 150,000 distinct CDR3 sequences; more than 12% were seen once. Sequencing was done on a sample of whole blood. These receptors came from an adult who was a healthcare worker with PCR-confirmed SARS-CoV-2 infection or an uninfected control (not recorded which).

This clonotype has a handful of counts. V is TRBV4-1 and J is TRBJ1-1; D call uncertain. The CDR3 consists of 12 residues. Germline V gives CDR1 MGHRA, CDR2 YSYEKL. V lost 7 bases to trimming and J lost 4 bases, with 10 bases between them. CDR3 sequence (DNA): TGCGCCAGCAATGAGGGTGGCACTGAAGCTTTCTTT. Translating it yields CASNEGGTEAFF.

A few counts support this clonotype. The chain couples TRBV19 to TRBJ1-4; 9 bases map to TRBD1. The germline CDR1 and CDR2 sequences are LNHDA and SQIVND (reference sequence). The J segment lost 8 bases and the V segment lost 5 bases, leaving 9 bases of the junction unmatched. This CDR3 has 15 amino acids. The CDR3 is CASSHRGTGNEKLFF. CDR3 coding DNA: TGTGCCAGTAGTCACCGCGGGACAGGGAACGAAAAACTGTTTTTT.

This clonotype was counted between two and nine times. The genes are TRBV18 and TRBJ2-5; D unclear. Germline values: CDR1 KGHSH, CDR2 LQKENI. The CDR3 length is 13 residues. Trimming shortened V by 0 bases and J by 6 bases, and 8 bases separated the two germline ends. The CDR3 region has the DNA TGTGCCAGCTCACCACCTAACGATCAGACCCAGTACTTC. Translating it yields CASSPPNDQTQYF.

This clonotype was detected a few times. The chain employs TRBV29-1 and TRBJ2-5, with TRBD1 matching 7 bases. V lost 5 bases and J lost 7; bases outside the gene matches: 16. CDR3 length: 15 residues. In germline, CDR1 is SQVTM, CDR2 ANQGSEA. This CDR3 is CSVTVGTAASRTQYF. DNA for the CDR3: TGCAGCGTTACGGTTGGGACAGCCGCTTCAAGGACCCAGTACTTC. Supplemented by reference TRBV29-1 and TRBJ2-5, the full variable domain reads SAVISQKPSRDICQRGTSLTIQCQVDSQVTMMFWYRQQPGQSLTLIATANQGSEATYESGFVIDKFPISRPNLTFSTLTVSNMSPEDSSIYLCSVTVGTAASRTQYFGPGTRLLVL.

V usage is TRBV20-1 and J usage is TRBJ1-2, with no clear D. This CDR3 is 13 amino acids long. V was shortened by 3 bases and J by 4 bases, with 12 bases between the two germline ends. Germline V gives CDR1 DFQATT, CDR2 SNEGSKA (reference sequence). The CDR3 nucleotides read TGCAGTGCTAGCATTCCAGATTTCTATGGCTACACCTTC. Translated, it gives CSASIPDFYGYTF.

This clonotype has just a few counts. V usage is TRBV12-3 or TRBV12-4 and J usage is TRBJ1-5; D uncertain. The CDR3 runs 13 residues. Trimming stripped 3 bases from V and 3 bases from J, with 6 bases between. In DNA, the CDR3 is TGTGCCAGCAGTTTCAGTGACAATCAGCCCCAGCATTTT. Translated, it gives CASSFSDNQPQHF.

On this clonotype itself: One junction end disagrees with the germline gene, perhaps due to a read error. This chain connects TRBV6-2 or TRBV6-3 to TRBJ2-3; no clear D. The CDR3 extends over 15 amino acids. Germline assignment: CDR1 MNHEY and CDR2 SVGEGT. The CDR3 is CASSTYTKGTDAQYF. The CDR3 DNA is TGTGCCAGCAGTACTTACACGAAAGGCACAGATGCGCAGTATTTT.

V and J are TRBV5-1 and TRBJ1-3; no clear D. CDR3 length: 16 residues. V was clipped by 4 bases and J by 0 bases, with 14 bases between them. CDR1 and CDR2 (germline): SGHRS, YFSETQ. CDR3 nucleotide sequence: TGCGCCAGCAGCCTCGACCAGGTTCGCTCTGGAAACACCATATATTTT. Translated, it gives CASSLDQVRSGNTIYF.

A few counts support this clonotype. This chain's CDR3 is CASSHALSQGRRNTEAFF. The CDR3 coding sequence is TGCGCCAGCAGCCACGCTCTCTCCCAGGGAAGGAGGAACACTGAAGCTTTCTTT. The J gene is TRBJ1-1, the V gene TRBV4-1; D may be TRBD1 (5 bases). The CDR3 loop spans 18 amino acids. From germline, CDR1 is MGHRA and CDR2 YSYEKL. Trimming cost V 3 bases and J 1 base, with 21 bases left between them.

A few counts support this clonotype. CDR3 coding DNA: TGTGCCAGCAGCGTAGATTGGGGGGGCCTTGGCGACGAGCAGTACTTC. Its translation: CASSVDWGGLGDEQYF. J is TRBJ2-7 and V is TRBV9, with D perhaps matching TRBD2 (7 bases). Trimming removed 0 bases at V and 5 bases at J, with 18 bases between. CDR1 and CDR2 from the germline V gene are SGDLS and YYNGEE. There are 16 residues in the CDR3.

This clonotype came up a few times. V and J are TRBV29-1 and TRBJ1-1, with D tentatively TRBD1 (5 bases). From germline, CDR1 is SQVTM and CDR2 ANQGSEA. The ends were cut back, 3 bases at V and 0 bases at J, with 5 bases in the middle. The CDR3 runs to 12 residues. For the CDR3, the DNA is TGCAGCGTTGACAGGGTGAACACTGAAGCTTTCTTT. It specifies CSVDRVNTEAFF.

This clonotype was observed a handful of times. The chain recombines TRBV2 with TRBJ2-2; D call uncertain. This CDR3 is built from 15 residues. Looked up from germline, CDR1 is SNHLY and CDR2 is FYNNEI. The ends were cut back, 5 bases at V and 8 bases at J, with 18 bases in the middle. The DNA for the CDR3 is TGTGCCAGCAGTCTCAGTCGATCCGTCGGGGGGGAGCTGTTTTTT. It translates to CASSLSRSVGGELFF.

This clonotype was counted ten times or more. The chain is built from TRBV4-1 and TRBJ2-1; TRBD2 aligns across 8 bases. The CDR3 is 19 amino acids. The V and J ends lost 0 bases and 8 bases, in that order; junction bases with no gene match: 18. Germline V gene lookup returns CDR1 MGHRA and CDR2 YSYEKL. For the CDR3, the DNA is TGCGCCAGCAGCCAAGATTCTAGCGGGTGGACTACGCTCTCTTATGAGCAGTTCTTC. It codes for CASSQDSSGWTTLSYEQFF.

This clonotype was detected ten times or more. The V call is TRBV12-3 or TRBV12-4, the J call TRBJ2-2; no firm D call. V shed 3 bases and J shed 8 bases, with 13 bases lying between them. This CDR3 has 14 residues. CDR3 in DNA: TGTGCCAGCAGTTTTGAGAGTTTTAAGGGGGAGCTGTTTTTT. This translates into CASSFESFKGELFF.

V and J are TRBV7-9 and TRBJ2-7, with no clear D. CDR1 is SEHNR, CDR2 FQNEAQ, per germline (reference sequence). V shed 5 bases and J shed 7 bases, with 9 bases lying between them. The CDR3 totals 11 residues. This CDR3 is CASSPSREQYF. The CDR3, as DNA: TGTGCCAGCAGCCCCTCGCGGGAGCAGTACTTC.

V gene TRBV12-3 or TRBV12-4 combines with J gene TRBJ1-1; no firm D call. Trimming removed 6 bases at V and 6 bases at J, with 14 bases between. The CDR3 consists of 13 residues. CDR3 DNA sequence: TGTGCCAGCAGCTCCCGGAGCCATGCTGAAGCTTTCTTT. Translating it yields CASSSRSHAEAFF.

This clonotype occurred a few times. This chain connects TRBV4-1 to TRBJ2-2, with D possibly being TRBD1 or TRBD2 (5 bases each). This CDR3 comprises 15 residues. Between the trimmed V and J ends, which lost 0 bases and 8 bases, there was a span of 13 bases. Per germline, CDR1 MGHRA and CDR2 YSYEKL. In DNA, the CDR3 is TGCGCCAGCAGCCAAGATCGGGGCTTGGTGGGGGAGCTGTTTTTT. Its translation: CASSQDRGLVGELFF.

This clonotype has at least ten counts. The chain links TRBV12-3 or TRBV12-4 to TRBJ1-2; the D gene is possibly TRBD1 (5 bases). V gave up 7 bases and J gave up 8 bases, with 14 bases separating them. The CDR3 consists of 12 residues. This CDR3 is CASTSTAWGYTF. Written as DNA, the CDR3 is TGTGCCAGCACTTCGACAGCTTGGGGCTACACCTTC.

The chain uses TRBV11-2 and TRBJ1-5; no definite D call. The V end was cut by 0 bases, the J end by 7 bases, with 7 bases between. From germline, CDR1 is SGHAT and CDR2 FQNNGV. CDR3 length: 13 residues. The CDR3 DNA is TGTGCCAGCAGCTTAGACAGGACGCAGCCCCAGCATTTT. Its protein product is CASSLDRTQPQHF.

There are a few counts of this clonotype. This chain uses TRBV30 with TRBJ1-5, with no clear D. V was cut by 4 bases and J by 6 bases, with 13 bases left in between. The germline V gene encodes CDR1 GTSNPN and CDR2 SVGIG (reference sequence). The CDR3 length is 13 residues. This CDR3 reads CAWNAGWGQPQHF. CDR3 in DNA: TGTGCCTGGAATGCCGGCTGGGGTCAGCCCCAGCATTTT.

This clonotype was found a few times. The chain recombines TRBV20-1 with TRBJ1-1; D is possibly TRBD1 (5 bases). This CDR3 has 15 residues. Trimming pared 3 bases from V and 0 bases from J, leaving 14 bases between. Germline V gene data show CDR1 as DFQATT and CDR2 as SNEGSKA (reference sequence). CDR3 nucleotides: TGCAGTGCTAGTTTACCGGGGGTGGTGAACACTGAAGCTTTCTTT. It specifies CSASLPGVVNTEAFF.

This clonotype was observed a few times. The V and J genes are TRBV29-1 and TRBJ2-3, with 10 nucleotides matching TRBD1. The CDR3 totals 15 residues. The V gene's germline CDR1 is SQVTM and CDR2 ANQGSEA. The ends lost 7 bases at V and 3 bases at J; junction bases unmatched: 10. CDR3 nucleotides: TGCAGCGCTGTGCCGGGACAGGGGTCTACAGATACGCAGTATTTT. This translates into CSAVPGQGSTDTQYF.

This chain connects TRBV2 to TRBJ2-1; 7 bases line up with TRBD1. Trimming cost V 6 bases and J 5 bases; bases outside gene matches: 10. The CDR3 consists of 15 residues. CDR1 and CDR2 from the germline V gene are SNHLY and FYNNEI. The CDR3 loop is CASSTKTGFDNEQFF. The CDR3 region has the DNA TGTGCCAGCAGCACCAAGACAGGGTTTGACAATGAGCAGTTCTTC.

The chain links TRBV7-6 to TRBJ2-2; tentative D call: TRBD1 (6 bases). With 5 bases removed from V and 3 bases from J, the gap between germline ends came to 10 bases. This CDR3 has 14 residues. Per the germline V gene, CDR1 is SGHVS and CDR2 is FNYEAQ. The CDR3 DNA is TGTGCCAGCAGCCCCCGGACAGACACCGGGGAGCTGTTTTTT. This gives the protein CASSPRTDTGELFF.

The rearrangement joins TRBV5-1 to TRBJ2-2, with D uncertain. CDR1 and CDR2 (germline): SGHRS, YFSETQ. The CDR3 sequence is 11 residues long. Trimming shortened V by 7 bases and J by 6 bases, and 7 bases separated the two germline ends. The CDR3 sequence is CASEGAGELFF. DNA for the CDR3: TGCGCCAGCGAAGGAGCCGGGGAGCTGTTTTTT.

This clonotype has a handful of counts. The J gene is TRBJ2-4, the V gene TRBV27; D might be TRBD2 (7 bases). Between the trimmed V and J ends, which lost 6 bases and 5 bases, there was a span of 11 bases. The CDR3 consists of 13 residues. Germline V gene data show CDR1 as MNHEY and CDR2 as SMNVEV (reference sequence). Written as DNA, the CDR3 is TGTGCCAGCAGAGAGGGGGGGCAAAACATTCAGTACTTC. It specifies CASREGGQNIQYF.

The chain couples TRBV5-1 to TRBJ1-1; possible D gene TRBD1, 5 bases. The length of the CDR3 is 15 residues. The V gene's germline CDR1 is SGHRS and CDR2 YFSETQ. Between the trimmed V and J ends, which lost 2 bases and 4 bases, there was a span of 15 bases. CDR3 region: CASSFFGTLGTEAFF. The CDR3 DNA sequence: TGCGCCAGCAGCTTCTTTGGGACCTTGGGCACTGAAGCTTTCTTT.

Many counts were recorded for this clonotype. The rearrangement links TRBV6-1 to TRBJ1-5, with no clear D. Germline-derived CDR1 and CDR2 are MNHNS and SASEGT. This CDR3 spans 13 amino acids. Trimming removed 4 bases from V and 0 bases from J, with 4 bases in between. The CDR3 sequence is CASSGGSNQPQHF. The CDR3 DNA is TGTGCCAGCAGTGGGGGTAGCAATCAGCCCCAGCATTTT.

This clonotype showed up just a few times. This sequence joins TRBV7-2 and TRBJ2-4, with TRBD1 matching over 8 bases. This CDR3 has 14 amino acids. V trimming: 5 bases; J trimming: 5 bases; junction bases outside the gene matches: 5. In germline, CDR1 is SGHTA, CDR2 FQGNSA. The CDR3 loop reads CASSRGTGENIQYF. The CDR3 nucleotides are TGTGCCAGCAGCCGCGGGACAGGTGAAAACATTCAGTACTTC.

CDR3 sequence (DNA): TGCAGTGCGCGACTAGCGGGGGCCTCCTACGAGCAGTACTTC. It codes for CSARLAGASYEQYF. The gene calls are TRBV20-1 and TRBJ2-7, with 12 nucleotides matching TRBD2. The germline gives CDR1 DFQATT, CDR2 SNEGSKA (reference sequence). The CDR3 contains 14 residues. V trimming: 6 bases; J trimming: 0 bases; junction bases outside the gene matches: 3.

The rearrangement joins TRBV20-1 to TRBJ1-5; 9 bases are shared with TRBD1. The CDR3 spans 15 residues. The germline V gene has CDR1 DFQATT and CDR2 SNEGSKA (reference sequence). V trimming: 6 bases; J trimming: 7 bases; junction bases outside the gene matches: 13. Here the CDR3 reads CSASPRGQGLQPQHF. The CDR3 bases are TGCAGTGCATCCCCGCGGGGACAGGGTTTGCAGCCCCAGCATTTT.